This paragraph reports one T cell receptor beta chain. Its antigen is as yet unknown. Between the trimmed V and J ends, which lost 4 bases and 4 bases, there was a span of 17 bases. The germline CDR1 and CDR2 sequences are SGHRS and YFSETQ. This CDR3 has 15 amino acids. TCRalpha and TCRbeta libraries used 5'RACE with constant-segment primers and UMIs. TCRdb itself ran the 5' RACE reads through MiXCR, one entry per CDR3 protein. Among about 160,000 distinct CDR3 sequences listed, around 30% were seen once. The data stem from a study of T-cell memory formation after mild COVID-19. Study observations and caveats: Chiefly within CM and EM were the contracting CD4+ clones; CD8+ ones were within EMRA.

What was sequenced was PBMCs or a T cell subset sorted from them (not recorded which). The J gene is TRBJ1-1, the V gene TRBV5-1; no reliable D call. The TCR was taken from an adult woman who had mild COVID-19 (a few samples of this study predate the infection). Cell type and time point are not known. CDR3: CASSPSSNLGTEAFF. CDR3 nucleotide sequence: TGCGCCAGCAGCCCCTCGAGCAACTTGGGCACTGAAGCTTTCTTT.